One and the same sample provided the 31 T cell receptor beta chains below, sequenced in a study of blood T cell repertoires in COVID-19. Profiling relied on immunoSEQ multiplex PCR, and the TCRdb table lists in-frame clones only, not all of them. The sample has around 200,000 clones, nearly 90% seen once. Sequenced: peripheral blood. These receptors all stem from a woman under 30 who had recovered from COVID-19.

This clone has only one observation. The CDR3 bases are TGTGCCAGCAGTGAGTCACCGGAGGACGACGAGCAGTACTTC. Encoded protein: CASSESPEDDEQYF. The rearrangement links TRBV25-1 to TRBJ2-7; D is perhaps TRBD2 (5 bases). The CDR3 loop spans 14 amino acids. Trimming took off 3 bases at V and 5 bases at J, with 14 bases between the two ends. In germline, CDR1 is MGHDK, CDR2 SYGVNS.

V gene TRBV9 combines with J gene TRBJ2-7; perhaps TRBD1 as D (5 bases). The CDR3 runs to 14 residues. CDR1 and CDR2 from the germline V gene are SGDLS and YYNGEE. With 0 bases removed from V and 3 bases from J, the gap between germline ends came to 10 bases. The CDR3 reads CASSVELGDYEQYF. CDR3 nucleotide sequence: TGTGCCAGCAGCGTAGAGTTAGGGGACTACGAGCAGTACTTC.

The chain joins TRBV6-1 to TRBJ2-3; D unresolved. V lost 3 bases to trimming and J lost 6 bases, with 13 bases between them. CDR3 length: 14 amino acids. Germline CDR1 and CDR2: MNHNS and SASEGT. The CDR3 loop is CASSDALVADTQYF. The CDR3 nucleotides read TGTGCCAGCAGTGACGCGCTAGTAGCCGATACGCAGTATTTT.

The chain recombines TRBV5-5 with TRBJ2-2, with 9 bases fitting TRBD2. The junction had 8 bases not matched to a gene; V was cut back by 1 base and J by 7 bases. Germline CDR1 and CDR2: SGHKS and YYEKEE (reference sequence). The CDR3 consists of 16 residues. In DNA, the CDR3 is TGTGCCAGCAGCTTGACCGGGACTAGCTTTGTCGGGGAGCTGTTTTTT. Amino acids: CASSLTGTSFVGELFF.

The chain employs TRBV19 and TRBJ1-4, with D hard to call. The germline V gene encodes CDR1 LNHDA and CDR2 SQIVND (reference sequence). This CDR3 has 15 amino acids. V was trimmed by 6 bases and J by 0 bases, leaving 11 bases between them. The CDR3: CASRLGEATNEKLFF. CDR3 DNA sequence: TGTGCCAGTAGGCTTGGAGAAGCAACTAATGAAAAACTGTTTTTT.

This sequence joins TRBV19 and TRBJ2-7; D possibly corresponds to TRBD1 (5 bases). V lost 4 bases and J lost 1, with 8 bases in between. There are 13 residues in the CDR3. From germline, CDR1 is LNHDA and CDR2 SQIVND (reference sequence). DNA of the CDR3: TGTGCCAGTAGTACTCCAGGGTCCTACGAGCAGTACTTC. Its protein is CASSTPGSYEQYF.

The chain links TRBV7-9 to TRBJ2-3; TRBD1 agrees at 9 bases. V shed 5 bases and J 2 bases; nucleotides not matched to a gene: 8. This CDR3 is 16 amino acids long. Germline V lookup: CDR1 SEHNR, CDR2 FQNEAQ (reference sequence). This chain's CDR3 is CASSQTGGPSTDTQYF. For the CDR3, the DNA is TGTGCCAGCAGCCAAACAGGGGGCCCCTCCACAGATACGCAGTATTTT.

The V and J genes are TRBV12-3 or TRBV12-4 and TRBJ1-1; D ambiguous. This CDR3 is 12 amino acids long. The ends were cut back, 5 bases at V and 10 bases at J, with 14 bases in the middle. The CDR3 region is CASSRSLRRAFF. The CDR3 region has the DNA TGTGCCAGCAGTCGGAGCCTTCGGAGAGCTTTCTTT.

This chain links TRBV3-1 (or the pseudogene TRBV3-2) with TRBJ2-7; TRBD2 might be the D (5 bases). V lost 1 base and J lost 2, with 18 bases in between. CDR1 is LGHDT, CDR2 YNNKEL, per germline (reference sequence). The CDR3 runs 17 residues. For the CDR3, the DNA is TGTGCCAGCAGCCAAGGTTATGGGGAGATCGGCCCCTACGAGCAGTACTTC. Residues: CASSQGYGEIGPYEQYF.

CDR3 sequence reads: CASSDPVMNTEAFF. CDR3 in DNA: TGTGCCAGCAGTGATCCGGTCATGAACACTGAAGCTTTCTTT. The rearrangement uses TRBV6-1 and TRBJ1-1, with no clear D. The germline V gene encodes CDR1 MNHNS and CDR2 SASEGT. V was trimmed by 3 bases and J by 0 bases, leaving 8 bases between them. The CDR3 loop spans 14 amino acids.

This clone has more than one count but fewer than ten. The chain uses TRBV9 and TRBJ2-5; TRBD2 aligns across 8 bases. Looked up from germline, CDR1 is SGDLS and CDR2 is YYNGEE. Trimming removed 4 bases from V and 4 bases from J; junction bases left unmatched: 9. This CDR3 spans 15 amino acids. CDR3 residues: CASSSRGAGGETQYF. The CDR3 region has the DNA TGTGCCAGCAGCAGCCGGGGGGCGGGAGGAGAGACCCAGTACTTC.

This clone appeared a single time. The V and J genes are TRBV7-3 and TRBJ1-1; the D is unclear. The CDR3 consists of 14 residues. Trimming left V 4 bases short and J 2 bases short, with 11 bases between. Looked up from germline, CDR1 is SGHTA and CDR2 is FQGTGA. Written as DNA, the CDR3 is TGTGCCAGCAGCTCGTACGCGGGTAACACTGAAGCTTTCTTT. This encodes CASSSYAGNTEAFF.

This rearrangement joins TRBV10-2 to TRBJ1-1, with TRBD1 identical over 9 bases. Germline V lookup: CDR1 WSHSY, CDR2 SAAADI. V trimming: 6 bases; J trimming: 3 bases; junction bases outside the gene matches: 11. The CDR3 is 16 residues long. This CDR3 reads CASSTGTGWADTEAFF. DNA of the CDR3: TGCGCCAGCAGCACCGGGACAGGGTGGGCGGACACTGAAGCTTTCTTT.

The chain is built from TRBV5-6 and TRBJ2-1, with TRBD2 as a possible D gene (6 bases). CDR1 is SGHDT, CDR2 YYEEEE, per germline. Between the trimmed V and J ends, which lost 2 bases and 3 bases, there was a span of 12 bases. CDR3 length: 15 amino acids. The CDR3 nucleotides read TGTGCCAGCAGCTTTGGTAGCGGCCTCTACAATGAGCAGTTCTTC. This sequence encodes CASSFGSGLYNEQFF.

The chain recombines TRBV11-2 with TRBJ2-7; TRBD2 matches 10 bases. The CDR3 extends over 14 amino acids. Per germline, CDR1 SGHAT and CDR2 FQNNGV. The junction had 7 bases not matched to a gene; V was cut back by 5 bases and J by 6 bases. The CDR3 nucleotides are TGTGCCAGCAGCCTCAGACTAGCGGGTGGCGAGCAGTACTTC. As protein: CASSLRLAGGEQYF.

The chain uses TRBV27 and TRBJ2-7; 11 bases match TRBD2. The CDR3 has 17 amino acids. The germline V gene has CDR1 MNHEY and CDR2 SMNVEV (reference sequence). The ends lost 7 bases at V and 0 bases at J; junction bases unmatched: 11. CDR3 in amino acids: CASTRLAGPPFSYEQYF. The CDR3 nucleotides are TGTGCCAGCACGAGACTAGCGGGGCCCCCTTTCTCCTACGAGCAGTACTTC.

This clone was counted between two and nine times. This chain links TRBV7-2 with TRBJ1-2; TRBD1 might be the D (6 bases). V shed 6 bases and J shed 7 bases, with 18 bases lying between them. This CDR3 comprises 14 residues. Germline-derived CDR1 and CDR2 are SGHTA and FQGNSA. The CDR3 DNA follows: TGTGCCAGCAGGAGGGGGTCGGGGTTGGGTGGCTACACCTTC. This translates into CASRRGSGLGGYTF. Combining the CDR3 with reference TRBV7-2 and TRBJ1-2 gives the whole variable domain GAGVSQSPSNKVTEKGKDVELRCDPISGHTALYWYRQSLGQGLEFLIYFQGNSAPDKSGLPSDRFSAERTGGSVSTLTIQRTQQEDSAVYLCASRRGSGLGGYTFGSGTRLTVV.

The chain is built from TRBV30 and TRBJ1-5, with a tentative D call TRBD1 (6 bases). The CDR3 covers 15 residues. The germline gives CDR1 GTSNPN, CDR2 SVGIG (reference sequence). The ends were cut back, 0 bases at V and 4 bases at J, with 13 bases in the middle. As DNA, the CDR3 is TGTGCCTGGAGTGTATTCTGGGGGACAAATCAGCCCCAGCATTTT. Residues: CAWSVFWGTNQPQHF.

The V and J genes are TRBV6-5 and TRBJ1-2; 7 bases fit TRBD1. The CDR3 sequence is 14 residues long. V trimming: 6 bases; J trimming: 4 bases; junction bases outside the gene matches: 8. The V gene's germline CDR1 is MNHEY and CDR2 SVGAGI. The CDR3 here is CASREDRITYGYTF. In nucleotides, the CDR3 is TGTGCCAGCAGGGAGGACAGGATCACCTATGGCTACACCTTC.

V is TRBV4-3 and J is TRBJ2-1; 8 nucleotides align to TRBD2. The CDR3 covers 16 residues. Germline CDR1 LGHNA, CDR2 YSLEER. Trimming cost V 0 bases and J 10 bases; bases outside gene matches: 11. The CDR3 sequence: CASSQDPAGAPREQFF. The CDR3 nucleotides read TGCGCCAGCAGCCAAGACCCAGCGGGAGCCCCGAGGGAGCAGTTCTTC.

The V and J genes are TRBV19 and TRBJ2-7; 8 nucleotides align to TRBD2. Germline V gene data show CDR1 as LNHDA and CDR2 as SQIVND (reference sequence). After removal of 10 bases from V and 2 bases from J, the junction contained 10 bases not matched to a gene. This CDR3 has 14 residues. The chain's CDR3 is CATAGAGLPYEQYF. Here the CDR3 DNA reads TGTGCCACAGCGGGAGCGGGCCTTCCCTACGAGCAGTACTTC.

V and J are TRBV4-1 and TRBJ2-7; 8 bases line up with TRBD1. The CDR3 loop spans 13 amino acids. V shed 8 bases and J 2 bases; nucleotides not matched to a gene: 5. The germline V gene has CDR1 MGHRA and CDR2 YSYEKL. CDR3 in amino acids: CASRGTGAYEQYF. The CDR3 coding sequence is TGCGCCAGCCGGGGGACAGGAGCCTACGAGCAGTACTTC.

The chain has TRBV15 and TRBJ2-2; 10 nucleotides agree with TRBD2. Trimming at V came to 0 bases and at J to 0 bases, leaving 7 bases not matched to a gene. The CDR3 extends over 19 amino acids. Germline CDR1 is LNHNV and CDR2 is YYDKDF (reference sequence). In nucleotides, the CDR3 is TGTGCCACCAGCAGAGATCGATGGCTAGCGGGAGCGAACACCGGGGAGCTGTTTTTT. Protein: CATSRDRWLAGANTGELFF.

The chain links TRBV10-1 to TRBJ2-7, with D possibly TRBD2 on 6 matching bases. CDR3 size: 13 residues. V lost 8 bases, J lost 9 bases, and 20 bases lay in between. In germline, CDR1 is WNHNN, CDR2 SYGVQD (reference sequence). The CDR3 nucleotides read TGCGCCAGCGCCTCTCGGGGGATCGAAGGGCAGTACTTC. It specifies CASASRGIEGQYF.

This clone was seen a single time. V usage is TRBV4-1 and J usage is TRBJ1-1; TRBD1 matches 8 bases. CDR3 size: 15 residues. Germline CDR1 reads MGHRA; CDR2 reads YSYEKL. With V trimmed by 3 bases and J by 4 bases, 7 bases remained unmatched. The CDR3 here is CASSQDRASGTEAFF. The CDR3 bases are TGCGCCAGCAGCCAGGACAGGGCATCAGGCACTGAAGCTTTCTTT.

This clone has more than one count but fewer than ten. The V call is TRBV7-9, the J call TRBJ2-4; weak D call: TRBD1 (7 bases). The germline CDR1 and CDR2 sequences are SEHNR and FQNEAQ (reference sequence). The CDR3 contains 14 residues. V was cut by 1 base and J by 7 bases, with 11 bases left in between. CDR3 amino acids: CASSLETGRNIQYF. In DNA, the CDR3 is TGTGCCAGCAGCTTAGAGACAGGGAGGAACATTCAGTACTTC.

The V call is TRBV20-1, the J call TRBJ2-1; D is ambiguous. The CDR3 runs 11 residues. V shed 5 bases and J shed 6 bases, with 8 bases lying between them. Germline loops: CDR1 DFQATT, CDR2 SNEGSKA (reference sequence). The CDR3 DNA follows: TGCAGTGCTCTACCCCTCAATGAGCAGTTCTTC. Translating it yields CSALPLNEQFF.

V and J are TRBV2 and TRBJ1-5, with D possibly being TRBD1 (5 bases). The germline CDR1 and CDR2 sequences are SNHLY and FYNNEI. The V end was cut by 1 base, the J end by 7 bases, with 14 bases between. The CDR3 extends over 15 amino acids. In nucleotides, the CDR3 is TGTGCCAGCAGTGAAGGGGCTGGGGGGTACCAGCCCCAGCATTTT. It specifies CASSEGAGGYQPQHF.

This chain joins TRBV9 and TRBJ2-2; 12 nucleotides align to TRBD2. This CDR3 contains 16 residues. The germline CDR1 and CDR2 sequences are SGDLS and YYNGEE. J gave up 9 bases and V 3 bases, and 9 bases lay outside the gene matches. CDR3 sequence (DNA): TGTGCCAGCAGCGGAGGACTAGCGGGAAGGAGTAGGGAGCTGTTTTTT. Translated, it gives CASSGGLAGRSRELFF.

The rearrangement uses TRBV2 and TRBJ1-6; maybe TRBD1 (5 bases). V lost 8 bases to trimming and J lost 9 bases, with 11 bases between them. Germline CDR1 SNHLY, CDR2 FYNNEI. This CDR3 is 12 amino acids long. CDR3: CASFGGVSPLHF. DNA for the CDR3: TGTGCCAGCTTCGGGGGGGTTTCACCCCTCCACTTT.

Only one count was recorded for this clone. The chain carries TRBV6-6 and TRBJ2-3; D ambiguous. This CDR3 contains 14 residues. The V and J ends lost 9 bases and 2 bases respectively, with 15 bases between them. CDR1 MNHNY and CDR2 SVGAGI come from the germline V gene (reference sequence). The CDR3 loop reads CASLPQPSTDTQYF. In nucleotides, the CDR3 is TGTGCCAGTCTTCCACAGCCCTCCACAGATACGCAGTATTTT.